Described below is a single T cell receptor (beta chain) sequence and its context. Execution of the assay was at deep level. Evenly divided among several immunoSEQ plates was the genomic DNA of each subset. The repertoire was sequenced with immunoSEQ multiplex PCR; TCRdb's copy has only in-frame clones and lacks some. The table has about 1 million clones, about three quarters seen once. The data are from a study of shared clonotypes between healthy human individuals. Study background: Ranging from 18 to 49 in age, donors were a couple of women and a few men. CD4 naive and memory got three plates each, CD8 naive two, CD8 memory one.

V gave up 4 bases and J gave up 6 bases; unmatched junction bases: 12. The germline V gene encodes CDR1 SEHNR and CDR2 FQNEAQ (reference sequence). This CDR3 has 16 residues. The V call is TRBV7-9, the J call TRBJ1-2; 9 positions match TRBD1. Sequenced material: memory CD4+ T cells sorted from blood. Sample subset: CD45RA-negative fraction. The clonotype was recovered from a man in his late teens or twenties in good health. The CDR3 coding sequence is TGTGCCAGCAGCTCCTTGGACAGGGGACGTGGGCATGGCTACACCTTC. Amino acids: CASSSLDRGRGHGYTF.